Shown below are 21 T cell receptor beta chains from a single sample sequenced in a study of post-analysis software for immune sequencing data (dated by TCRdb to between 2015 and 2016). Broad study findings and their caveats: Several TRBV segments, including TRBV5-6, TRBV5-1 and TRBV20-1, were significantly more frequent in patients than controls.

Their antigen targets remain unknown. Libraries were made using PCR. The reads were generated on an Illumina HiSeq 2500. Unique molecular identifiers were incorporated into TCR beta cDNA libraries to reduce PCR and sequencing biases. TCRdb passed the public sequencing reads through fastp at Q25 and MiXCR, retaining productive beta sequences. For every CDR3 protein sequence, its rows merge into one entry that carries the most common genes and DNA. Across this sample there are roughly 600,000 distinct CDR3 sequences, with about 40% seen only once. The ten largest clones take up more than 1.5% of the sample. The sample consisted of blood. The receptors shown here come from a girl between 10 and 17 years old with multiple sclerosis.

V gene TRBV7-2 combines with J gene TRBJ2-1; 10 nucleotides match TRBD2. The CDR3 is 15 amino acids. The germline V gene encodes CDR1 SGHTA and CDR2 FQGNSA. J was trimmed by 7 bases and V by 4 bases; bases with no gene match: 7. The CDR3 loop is CASSSKRGGMNEQFF. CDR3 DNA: TGTGCCAGCAGCTCAAAGCGGGGGGGCATGAATGAGCAGTTCTTC. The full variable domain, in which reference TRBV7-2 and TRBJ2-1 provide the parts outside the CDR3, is GAGVSQSPSNKVTEKGKDVELRCDPISGHTALYWYRQSLGQGLEFLIYFQGNSAPDKSGLPSDRFSAERTGGSVSTLTIQRTQQEDSAVYLCASSSKRGGMNEQFFGPGTRLTVL.

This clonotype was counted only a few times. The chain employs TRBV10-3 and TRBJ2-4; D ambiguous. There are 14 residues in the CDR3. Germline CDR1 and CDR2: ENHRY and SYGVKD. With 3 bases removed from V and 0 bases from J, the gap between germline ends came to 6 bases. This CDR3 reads CAISEPLAKNIQYF. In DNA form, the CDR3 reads TGTGCCATCAGTGAACCCTTAGCCAAAAACATTCAGTACTTC.

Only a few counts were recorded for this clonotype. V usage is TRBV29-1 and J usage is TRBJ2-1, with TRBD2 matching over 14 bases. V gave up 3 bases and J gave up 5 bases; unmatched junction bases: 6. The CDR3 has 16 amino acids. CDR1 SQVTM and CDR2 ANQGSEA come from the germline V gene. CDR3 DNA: TGCAGCGTTGATGGGACTAGCGGGAGTAAGGACAATGAGCAGTTCTTC. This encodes CSVDGTSGSKDNEQFF.

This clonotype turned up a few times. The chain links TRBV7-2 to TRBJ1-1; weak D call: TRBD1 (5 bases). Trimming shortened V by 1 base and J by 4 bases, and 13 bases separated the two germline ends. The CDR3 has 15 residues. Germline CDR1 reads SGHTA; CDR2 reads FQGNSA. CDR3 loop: CASSLVGGTSTEAFF. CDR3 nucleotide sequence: TGTGCCAGCAGCTTAGTTGGGGGTACGAGCACTGAAGCTTTCTTT.

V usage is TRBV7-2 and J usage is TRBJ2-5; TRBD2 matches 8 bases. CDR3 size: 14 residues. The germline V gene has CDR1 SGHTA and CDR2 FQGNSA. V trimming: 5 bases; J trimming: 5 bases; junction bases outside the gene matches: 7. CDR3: CASSLGGGYETQYF. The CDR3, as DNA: TGTGCCAGCAGCCTCGGGGGGGGTTATGAGACCCAGTACTTC.

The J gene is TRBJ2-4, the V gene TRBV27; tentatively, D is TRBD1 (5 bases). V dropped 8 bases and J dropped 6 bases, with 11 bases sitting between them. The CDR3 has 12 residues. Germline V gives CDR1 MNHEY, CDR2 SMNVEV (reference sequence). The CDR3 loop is CASQGRANIQYF. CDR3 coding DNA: TGTGCCAGCCAGGGCAGGGCAAACATTCAGTACTTC.

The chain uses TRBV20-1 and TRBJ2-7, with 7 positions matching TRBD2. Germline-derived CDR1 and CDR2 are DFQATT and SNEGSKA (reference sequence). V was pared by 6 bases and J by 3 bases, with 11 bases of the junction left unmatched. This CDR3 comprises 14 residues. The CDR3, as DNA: TGCAGTGCAACTGGGACTACAGACGTCTACGAGCAGTACTTC. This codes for CSATGTTDVYEQYF.

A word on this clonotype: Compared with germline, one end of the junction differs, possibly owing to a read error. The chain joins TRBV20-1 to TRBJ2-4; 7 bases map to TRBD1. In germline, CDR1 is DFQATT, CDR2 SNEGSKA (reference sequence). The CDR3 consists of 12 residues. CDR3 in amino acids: CSARDRVDIQYF. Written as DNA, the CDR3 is TGCAGTGCTCGAGACAGGGTAGACATTCAGTACTTC.

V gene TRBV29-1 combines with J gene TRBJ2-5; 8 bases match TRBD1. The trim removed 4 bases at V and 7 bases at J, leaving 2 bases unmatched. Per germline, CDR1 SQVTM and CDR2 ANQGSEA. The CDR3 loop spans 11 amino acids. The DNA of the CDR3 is TGCAGCGTTGGACAGGGGTCGACCCAGTACTTC. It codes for CSVGQGSTQYF.

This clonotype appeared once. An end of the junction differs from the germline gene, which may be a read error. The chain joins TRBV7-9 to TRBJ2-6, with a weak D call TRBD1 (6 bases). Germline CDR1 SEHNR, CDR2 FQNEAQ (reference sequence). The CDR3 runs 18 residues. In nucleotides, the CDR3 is TGTGCCAGCAGCTTAGGAGGGGGAGACAGCTCTGGGGCCAACGTCCCGACTTTC. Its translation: CASSLGGGDSSGANVPTF.

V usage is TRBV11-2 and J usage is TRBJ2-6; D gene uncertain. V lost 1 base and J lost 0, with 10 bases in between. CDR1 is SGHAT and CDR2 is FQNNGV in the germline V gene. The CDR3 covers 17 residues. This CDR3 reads CASSLVGWSSGANVLTF. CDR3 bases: TGTGCCAGCAGCTTAGTGGGTTGGAGCTCTGGGGCCAACGTCCTGACTTTC.

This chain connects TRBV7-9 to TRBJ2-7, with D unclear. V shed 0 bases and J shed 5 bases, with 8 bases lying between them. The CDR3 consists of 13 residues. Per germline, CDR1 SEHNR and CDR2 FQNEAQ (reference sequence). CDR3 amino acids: CASSLALSDEQYF. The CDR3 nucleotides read TGTGCCAGCAGCTTAGCTCTCTCGGACGAGCAGTACTTC.

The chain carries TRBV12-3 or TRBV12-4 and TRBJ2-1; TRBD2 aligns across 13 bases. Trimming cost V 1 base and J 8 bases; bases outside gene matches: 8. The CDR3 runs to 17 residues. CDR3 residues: CASSLGFGLAGVDEQFF. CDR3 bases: TGTGCCAGCAGTTTAGGGTTTGGACTAGCGGGAGTGGATGAGCAGTTCTTC.

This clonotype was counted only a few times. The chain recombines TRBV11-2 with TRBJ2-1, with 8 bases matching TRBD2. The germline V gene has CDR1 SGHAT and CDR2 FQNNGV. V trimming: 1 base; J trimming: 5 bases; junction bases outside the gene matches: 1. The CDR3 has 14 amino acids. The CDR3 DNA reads TGTGCCAGCAGCTTAGTACTAGCGGACAATGAGCAGTTCTTC. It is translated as CASSLVLADNEQFF. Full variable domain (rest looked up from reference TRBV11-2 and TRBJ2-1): EAGVAQSPRYKIIEKRQSVAFWCNPISGHATLYWYQQILGQGPKLLIQFQNNGVVDDSQLPKDRFSAERLKGVDSTLKIQPAKLEDSAVYLCASSLVLADNEQFFGPGTRLTVL.

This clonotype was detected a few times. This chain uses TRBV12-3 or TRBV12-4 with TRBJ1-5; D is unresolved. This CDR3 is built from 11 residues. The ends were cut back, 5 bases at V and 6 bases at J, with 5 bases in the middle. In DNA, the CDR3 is TGTGCCAGCAGTGCAGGTCAGCCCCAGCATTTT. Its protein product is CASSAGQPQHF.

CDR3 DNA: TGCGCCAGCTCAAATGCCGGGACCGCCACCTACGAGCAGTACTTC. Its translation: CASSNAGTATYEQYF. This chain uses TRBV5-1 with TRBJ2-7; D may match TRBD1 or TRBD2 (5 bases each). The germline V gene has CDR1 SGHRS and CDR2 YFSETQ. The germline V and J ends were trimmed by 7 bases and 2 bases, with 19 bases remaining between them. This CDR3 spans 15 amino acids. The full variable domain, its missing parts supplied by reference TRBV5-1 and TRBJ2-7, is KAGVTQTPRYLIKTRGQQVTLSCSPISGHRSVSWYQQTPGQGLQFLFEYFSETQRNKGNFPGRFSGRQFSNSRSEMNVSTLELGDSALYLCASSNAGTATYEQYFGPGTRLTVT.

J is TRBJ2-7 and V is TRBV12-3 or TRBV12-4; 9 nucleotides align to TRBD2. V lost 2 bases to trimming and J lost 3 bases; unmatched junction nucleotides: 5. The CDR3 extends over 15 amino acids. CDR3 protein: CASSLIAGDLYEQYF. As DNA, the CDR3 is TGTGCCAGCAGTTTAATAGCGGGAGATCTCTACGAGCAGTACTTC.

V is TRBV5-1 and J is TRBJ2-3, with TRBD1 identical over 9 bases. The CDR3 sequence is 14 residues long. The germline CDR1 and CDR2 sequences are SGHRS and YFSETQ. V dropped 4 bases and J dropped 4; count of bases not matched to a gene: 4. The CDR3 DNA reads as TGCGCCAGCAGCCGGGACAGGGTACCAGATACGCAGTATTTT. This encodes CASSRDRVPDTQYF.

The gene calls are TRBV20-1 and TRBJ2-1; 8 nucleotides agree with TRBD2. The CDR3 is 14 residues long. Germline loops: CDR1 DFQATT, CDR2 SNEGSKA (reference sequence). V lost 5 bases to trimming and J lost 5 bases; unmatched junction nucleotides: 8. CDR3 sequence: CSAPSTSANNEQFF. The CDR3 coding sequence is TGCAGTGCTCCATCGACTAGCGCTAACAATGAGCAGTTCTTC.

The CDR3, as DNA: TGTGCCAGCAGACCTGAGGCAGGGTTAGGTTCACCCCTCCACTTT. Translated, it gives CASRPEAGLGSPLHF. V and J are TRBV28 and TRBJ1-6; maybe TRBD1 (5 bases). Trimming removed 6 bases at V and 9 bases at J, with 18 bases between. The CDR3 spans 15 residues. Germline CDR1 MDHEN, CDR2 SYDVKM.

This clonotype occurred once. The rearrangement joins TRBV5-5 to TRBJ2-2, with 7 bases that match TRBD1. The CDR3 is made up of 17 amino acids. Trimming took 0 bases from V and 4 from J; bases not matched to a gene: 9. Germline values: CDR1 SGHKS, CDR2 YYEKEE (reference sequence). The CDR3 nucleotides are TGTGCCAGCAGCTTGGCACCAGACAGGGTCAGCACCGGGGAGCTGTTTTTT. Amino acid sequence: CASSLAPDRVSTGELFF.